The 24 T cell receptor beta chains below were found in one sample sequenced in a study of T-cell memory formation after mild COVID-19. TCRdb analysed the 5' RACE reads with MiXCR anew, one entry per CDR3 protein. Among around 200,000 distinct CDR3 sequences, around 30% were seen once, and the ten largest hold about an eighth. The sample comprised PBMCs or a T cell subset sorted from them (not recorded which). The receptors were sampled from an adult woman who had mild COVID-19 (a few samples of this study predate the infection). Cell type and time point are not known.

The gene calls are TRBV5-1 and TRBJ2-2, with D possibly matching TRBD2 (5 bases). Germline lookup yields CDR1 SGHRS and CDR2 YFSETQ. The V end was cut by 6 bases, the J end by 7 bases, with 22 bases between. There are 16 residues in the CDR3. The CDR3 loop reads CASNSARGGGIGELFF. The CDR3 DNA sequence: TGCGCCAGCAACAGTGCCCGTGGAGGTGGGATCGGGGAGCTGTTTTTT.

The V gene is TRBV30, the J gene TRBJ2-4; D unresolved. V gave up 0 bases and J gave up 8 bases, with 14 bases separating them. Germline V gene sequence: CDR1 GTSNPN, CDR2 SVGIG (reference sequence). The CDR3 covers 14 residues. CDR3 in DNA: TGTGCCTGGAGTGTATCACCCATATTCCACATTCAGTACTTC. As protein: CAWSVSPIFHIQYF.

This clonotype has at least ten counts. V and J are TRBV7-9 and TRBJ2-1; unclear D gene. The germline V gene encodes CDR1 SEHNR and CDR2 FQNEAQ (reference sequence). This CDR3 is built from 15 residues. Trimming stripped 8 bases from V and 1 base from J, with 15 bases between. The CDR3 DNA follows: TGTGCCAGCGCCTCCACGGCCCCTTCCTACAATGAGCAGTTCTTC. This codes for CASASTAPSYNEQFF. Looking up the rest from reference TRBV7-9 and TRBJ2-1 gives the full variable domain: DTGVSQNPRHKITKRGQNVTFRCDPISEHNRLYWYRQTLGQGPEFLTYFQNEAQLEKSRLLSDRFSAERPKGSFSTLEIQRTEQGDSAMYLCASASTAPSYNEQFFGPGTRLTVL.

V gene TRBV4-2 combines with J gene TRBJ1-3, with D possibly matching TRBD1 (6 bases). This CDR3 region has 15 residues. Trimming shortened V by 1 base and J by 7 bases, and 14 bases separated the two germline ends. Germline-derived CDR1 and CDR2 are LGHNA and YNFKEQ. CDR3 in DNA: TGTGCCAGCAGCCAAGGTGACAGGCTGGGGAACACCATATATTTT. As protein: CASSQGDRLGNTIYF.

This clonotype was seen only a few times. This chain links TRBV7-8 with TRBJ2-7; 8 bases match TRBD2. CDR1 is SGHVS, CDR2 FQNEAQ, per germline. CDR3 length equals 16 residues. The ends lost 1 base at V and 6 bases at J; junction bases unmatched: 11. The CDR3 loop reads CASSLEAEPGTSEQYF. The CDR3 coding sequence is TGTGCCAGCAGCTTAGAGGCCGAGCCCGGGACTAGCGAGCAGTACTTC.

At least ten counts were recorded for this clonotype. The chain links TRBV6-5 to TRBJ1-3, with unresolved D. The CDR3 length is 15 residues. Trimming took off 2 bases at V and 1 base at J, with 9 bases between the two ends. The germline gives CDR1 MNHEY, CDR2 SVGAGI. The CDR3 region is CASSYARQSGNTIYF. The CDR3 DNA follows: TGTGCCAGCAGTTACGCCCGGCAATCTGGAAACACCATATATTTT.

The chain employs TRBV4-3 and TRBJ1-1; D is uncertain. Trimming cost V 2 bases and J 1 base, with 14 bases left between them. The CDR3 is made up of 16 amino acids. Germline CDR1 is LGHNA and CDR2 is YSLEER. CDR3 sequence: CASSQLTGSGNTEAFF. CDR3 coding DNA: TGCGCCAGCAGCCAATTAACCGGCTCGGGGAACACTGAAGCTTTCTTT.

The chain has TRBV5-1 and TRBJ2-1; D not certain. With 5 bases removed from V and 7 bases from J, the gap between germline ends came to 16 bases. CDR3 length equals 14 residues. Germline V CDR1 and CDR2: SGHRS, YFSETQ. The chain's CDR3 is CASSKPGSANEQFF. The CDR3 bases are TGCGCCAGCAGTAAACCGGGCTCAGCAAATGAGCAGTTCTTC. Full variable domain (outside the CDR3, taken from reference TRBV5-1 and TRBJ2-1): KAGVTQTPRYLIKTRGQQVTLSCSPISGHRSVSWYQQTPGQGLQFLFEYFSETQRNKGNFPGRFSGRQFSNSRSEMNVSTLELGDSALYLCASSKPGSANEQFFGPGTRLTVL.

J is TRBJ2-3 and V is TRBV30; TRBD2 is a possible D gene (6 bases). V lost 2 bases and J 7 bases, leaving 7 bases between the germline ends. The CDR3 is 11 residues long. Germline V gene sequence: CDR1 GTSNPN, CDR2 SVGIG (reference sequence). The DNA for the CDR3 is TGTGCCTGGAGTCTAGCGAATACGCAGTATTTT. This codes for CAWSLANTQYF.

In this sample, this clonotype turned up a few times. This chain links TRBV12-3 or TRBV12-4 with TRBJ1-1, with D maybe TRBD1 (6 bases). This CDR3 comprises 13 residues. Trimming took 5 bases from V and 4 from J, leaving 11 bases between them. The CDR3 nucleotides are TGTGCCAGCAGTACCCGACAGGCCACTGAAGCTTTCTTT. It is translated as CASSTRQATEAFF.

This chain links TRBV9 with TRBJ2-2; 8 bases line up with TRBD1. CDR3 size: 14 residues. V shed 6 bases, J shed 9 bases, and the junction held 10 bases outside the gene matches. The V gene's germline CDR1 is SGDLS and CDR2 YYNGEE. This CDR3 reads CASTPGQGRRELFF. For the CDR3, the DNA is TGTGCCAGCACCCCAGGACAGGGCCGTCGGGAGCTGTTTTTT.

Here the CDR3 DNA reads TGCAGTGCCCTCACAACCTCGGACGGCTATGGCTACACCTTC. It yields the protein CSALTTSDGYGYTF. The chain links TRBV20-1 to TRBJ1-2; D is undetermined. This CDR3 has 14 residues. Germline V gene data show CDR1 as DFQATT and CDR2 as SNEGSKA (reference sequence). Trimming removed 6 bases from V and 4 bases from J, with 18 bases in between.

This clonotype has more than one count but fewer than ten. The chain uses TRBV11-2 and TRBJ1-6; maybe TRBD1 (5 bases). Trimming left V 1 base short and J 9 bases short, with 13 bases between. Germline CDR1 and CDR2: SGHAT and FQNNGV. The CDR3 extends over 15 amino acids. Written as DNA, the CDR3 is TGTGCCAGCAGCTTAGTGGGGCTTTCAGGTTCACCCCTCCACTTT. It is translated as CASSLVGLSGSPLHF. Combining the CDR3 with reference TRBV11-2 and TRBJ1-6 gives the whole variable domain EAGVAQSPRYKIIEKRQSVAFWCNPISGHATLYWYQQILGQGPKLLIQFQNNGVVDDSQLPKDRFSAERLKGVDSTLKIQPAKLEDSAVYLCASSLVGLSGSPLHFGNGTRLTVT.

V and J are TRBV7-9 and TRBJ2-5; D might be TRBD2 (5 bases). The germline V and J ends were trimmed by 5 bases and 1 base, with 20 bases remaining between them. CDR3 size: 17 residues. Germline V gives CDR1 SEHNR, CDR2 FQNEAQ (reference sequence). The CDR3 is CASSHPEARTFQETQYF. The CDR3 DNA reads as TGTGCCAGCAGCCATCCGGAGGCCAGGACCTTCCAAGAGACCCAGTACTTC.

V and J are TRBV29-1 and TRBJ2-1; D is perhaps TRBD1 or TRBD2 (5 bases each). Trimming stripped 3 bases from V and 6 bases from J, with 15 bases between. Germline values: CDR1 SQVTM, CDR2 ANQGSEA. The CDR3 extends over 14 amino acids. The CDR3 region is CSVDRDHPSNEQFF. The CDR3 nucleotides read TGCAGCGTTGACCGGGACCACCCCTCCAATGAGCAGTTCTTC.

The V gene is TRBV7-2, the J gene TRBJ2-5; perhaps TRBD2 as D (5 bases). Trimming shortened V by 5 bases and J by 1 base, and 23 bases separated the two germline ends. Germline V lookup: CDR1 SGHTA, CDR2 FQGNSA. The CDR3 is 18 amino acids. CDR3 in DNA: TGTGCCAGCAGCCCCATTGTGGGGTTACATCGGGGCCAAGAGACCCAGTACTTC. Residues: CASSPIVGLHRGQETQYF.

This clonotype was found a few times. The V and J genes are TRBV6-1 and TRBJ2-7; 9 positions agree with TRBD1. CDR1 and CDR2 from the germline V gene are MNHNS and SASEGT. Trimming took 4 bases from V and 5 from J; bases not matched to a gene: 15. This CDR3 has 17 residues. The CDR3 reads CASSVRLEGQGRNEQYF. As DNA, the CDR3 is TGTGCCAGCAGTGTCCGTTTGGAGGGACAGGGACGAAACGAGCAGTACTTC.

A few counts support this clonotype. This chain connects TRBV11-2 to TRBJ2-3; TRBD2 agrees at 7 bases. The CDR3 runs 18 residues. V lost 0 bases, J lost 0 bases, and 9 bases stayed unmatched. Germline V gives CDR1 SGHAT, CDR2 FQNNGV. The CDR3 DNA sequence: TGTGCCAGCAGCTTAGATGGACTAGGGCCGTTAAGCACAGATACGCAGTATTTT. Protein sequence: CASSLDGLGPLSTDTQYF.

The CDR3 sequence: CASSQTGGYEQYF. CDR3 coding DNA: TGTGCCAGCAGCCAAACAGGGGGCTACGAGCAGTACTTC. The chain combines TRBV7-9 with TRBJ2-7, with TRBD1 identical over 8 bases. Germline trimming cut 5 bases from V and 3 bases from J; bases unmatched to any gene: 3. The CDR3 has 13 residues. The germline gives CDR1 SEHNR, CDR2 FQNEAQ (reference sequence).

This clonotype was detected only a few times. This rearrangement joins TRBV18 to TRBJ2-3; a possible D gene is TRBD2 (5 bases). With 1 base removed from V and 5 bases from J, the gap between germline ends came to 10 bases. Germline V CDR1 and CDR2: KGHSH, LQKENI. The CDR3 extends over 14 amino acids. CDR3 amino acids: CASSPRRGRDTQYF. CDR3 sequence (DNA): TGTGCCAGCTCACCACGTAGAGGGAGAGATACGCAGTATTTT.

This clonotype was counted only a few times. The CDR3 bases are TGCGCCAGCAGCCGGGACCCGAGCTACGAGCAGTACTTC. This sequence encodes CASSRDPSYEQYF. This sequence joins TRBV4-1 and TRBJ2-7; TRBD1 or TRBD2 may be the D gene (5 bases each). V dropped 4 bases and J dropped 3 bases, with 10 bases sitting between them. The germline gives CDR1 MGHRA, CDR2 YSYEKL. The CDR3 length is 13 residues.

The J gene is TRBJ1-1, the V gene TRBV19; no reliable D call. Germline CDR1 reads LNHDA; CDR2 reads SQIVND (reference sequence). V was cut by 6 bases and J by 2 bases, with 13 bases left in between. The CDR3 loop spans 14 amino acids. This CDR3 reads CASSPDWLNTEAFF. The CDR3 region has the DNA TGTGCCAGTAGCCCTGACTGGCTCAACACTGAAGCTTTCTTT.

This rearrangement joins TRBV12-3 or TRBV12-4 to TRBJ1-5, with 8 bases that match TRBD1. This CDR3 is built from 13 residues. Trimming cost V 8 bases and J 6 bases; bases outside gene matches: 6. The chain's CDR3 is CASCTGGGQPQHF. As DNA, the CDR3 is TGTGCCAGCTGTACAGGGGGAGGTCAGCCCCAGCATTTT.

This clonotype showed up just a few times. The chain has TRBV5-1 and TRBJ2-5; D perhaps matches TRBD1 (6 bases). V lost 4 bases and J lost 0, with 16 bases in between. The CDR3 runs to 16 residues. Per germline, CDR1 SGHRS and CDR2 YFSETQ. The CDR3 reads CASSMGIHRDQETQYF. The CDR3 nucleotides are TGCGCCAGCAGCATGGGTATTCACAGGGACCAAGAGACCCAGTACTTC.